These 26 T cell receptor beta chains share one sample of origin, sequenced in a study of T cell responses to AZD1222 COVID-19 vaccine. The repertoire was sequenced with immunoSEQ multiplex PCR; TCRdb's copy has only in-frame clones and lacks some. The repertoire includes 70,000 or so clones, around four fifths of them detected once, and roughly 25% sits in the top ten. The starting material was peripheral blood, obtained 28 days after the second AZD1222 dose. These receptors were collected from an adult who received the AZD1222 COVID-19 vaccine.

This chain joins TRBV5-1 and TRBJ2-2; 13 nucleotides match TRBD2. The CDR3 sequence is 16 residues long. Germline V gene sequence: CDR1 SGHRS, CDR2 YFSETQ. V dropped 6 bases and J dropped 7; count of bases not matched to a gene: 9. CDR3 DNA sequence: TGCGCCAGCACCGTGCGGACTAGCGGGAGTGGCGGGGAGCTGTTTTTT. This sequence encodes CASTVRTSGSGGELFF.

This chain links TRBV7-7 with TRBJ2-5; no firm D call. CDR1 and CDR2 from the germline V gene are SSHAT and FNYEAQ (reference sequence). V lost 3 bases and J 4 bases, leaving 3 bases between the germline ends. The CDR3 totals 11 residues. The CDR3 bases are TGTGCCAGCAGCTTTCGAGAGACCCAGTACTTC. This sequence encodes CASSFRETQYF.

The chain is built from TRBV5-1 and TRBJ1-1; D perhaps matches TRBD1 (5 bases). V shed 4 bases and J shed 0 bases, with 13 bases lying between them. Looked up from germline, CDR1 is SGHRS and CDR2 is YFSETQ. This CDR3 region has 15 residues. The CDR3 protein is CASSPGDRVNTEAFF. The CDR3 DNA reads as TGCGCCAGCAGCCCTGGAGACAGAGTGAACACTGAAGCTTTCTTT.

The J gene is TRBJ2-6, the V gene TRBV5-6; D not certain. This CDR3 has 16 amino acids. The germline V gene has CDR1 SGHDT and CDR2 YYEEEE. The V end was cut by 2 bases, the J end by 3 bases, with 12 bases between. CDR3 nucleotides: TGTGCCAGCAGCTTACTTGAACTTAATGGGGCCAACGTCCTGACTTTC. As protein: CASSLLELNGANVLTF.

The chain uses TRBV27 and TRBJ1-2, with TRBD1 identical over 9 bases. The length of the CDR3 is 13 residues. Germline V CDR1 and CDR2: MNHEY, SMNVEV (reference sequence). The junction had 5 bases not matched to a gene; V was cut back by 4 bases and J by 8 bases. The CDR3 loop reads CASSSDRGGGYTF. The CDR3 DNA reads TGTGCCAGCAGTTCAGACAGGGGGGGCGGCTACACCTTC.

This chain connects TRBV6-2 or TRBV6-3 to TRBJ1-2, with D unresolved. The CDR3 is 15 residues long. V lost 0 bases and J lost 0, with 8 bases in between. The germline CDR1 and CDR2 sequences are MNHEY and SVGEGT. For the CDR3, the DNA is TGTGCCAGCAGTTACTCGAAAGAAGCTAACTATGGCTACACCTTC. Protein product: CASSYSKEANYGYTF.

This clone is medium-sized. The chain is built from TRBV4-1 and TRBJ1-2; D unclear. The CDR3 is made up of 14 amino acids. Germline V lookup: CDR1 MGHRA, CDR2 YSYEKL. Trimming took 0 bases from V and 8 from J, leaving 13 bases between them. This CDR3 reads CASSQDRGTRGYTF. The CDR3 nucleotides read TGCGCCAGCAGCCAAGATCGGGGAACGAGGGGCTACACCTTC.

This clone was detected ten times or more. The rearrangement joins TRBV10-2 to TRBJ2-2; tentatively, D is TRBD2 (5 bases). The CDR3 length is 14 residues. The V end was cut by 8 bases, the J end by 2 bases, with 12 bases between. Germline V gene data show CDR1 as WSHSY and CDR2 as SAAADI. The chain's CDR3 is CASGPGYNTGELFF. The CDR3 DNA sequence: TGCGCCAGCGGTCCGGGATACAACACCGGGGAGCTGTTTTTT.

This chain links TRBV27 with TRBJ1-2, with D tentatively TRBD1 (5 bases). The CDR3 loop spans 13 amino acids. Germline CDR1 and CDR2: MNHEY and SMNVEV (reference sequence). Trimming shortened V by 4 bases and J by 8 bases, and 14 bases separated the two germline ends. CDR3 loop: CASSSHQGGGYTF. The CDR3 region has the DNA TGTGCCAGCAGTTCACACCAGGGTGGCGGCTACACCTTC.

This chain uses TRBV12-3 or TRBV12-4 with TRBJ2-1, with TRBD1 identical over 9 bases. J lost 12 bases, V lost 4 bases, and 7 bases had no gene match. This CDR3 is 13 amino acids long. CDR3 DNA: TGTGCCAGCAGTTCGGCGGACAGGGGAAGGCAGTTCTTC. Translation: CASSSADRGRQFF.

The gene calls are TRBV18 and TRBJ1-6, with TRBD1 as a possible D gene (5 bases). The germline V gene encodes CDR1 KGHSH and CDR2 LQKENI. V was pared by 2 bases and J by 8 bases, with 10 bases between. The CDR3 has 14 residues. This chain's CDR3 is CASSPDLRDSPLHF. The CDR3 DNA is TGTGCCAGCTCACCAGATCTCAGGGATTCACCCCTCCACTTT.

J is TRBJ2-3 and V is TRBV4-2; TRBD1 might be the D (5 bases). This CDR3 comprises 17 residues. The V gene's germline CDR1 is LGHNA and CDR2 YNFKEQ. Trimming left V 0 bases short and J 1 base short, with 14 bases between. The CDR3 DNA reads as TGTGCCAGCAGCCAAGATAAGGGGCCCGGCGGCACAGATACGCAGTATTTT. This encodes CASSQDKGPGGTDTQYF.

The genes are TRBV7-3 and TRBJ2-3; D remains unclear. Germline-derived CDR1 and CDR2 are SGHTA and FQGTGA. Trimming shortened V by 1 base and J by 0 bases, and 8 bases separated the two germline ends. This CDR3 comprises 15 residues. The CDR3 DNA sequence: TGTGCCAGCAGCTTAAAATCTGCCAGCACAGATACGCAGTATTTT. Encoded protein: CASSLKSASTDTQYF.

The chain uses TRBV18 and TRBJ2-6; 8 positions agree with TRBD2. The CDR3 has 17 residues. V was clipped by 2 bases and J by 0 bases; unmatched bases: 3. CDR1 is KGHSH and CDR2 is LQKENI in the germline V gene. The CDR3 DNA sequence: TGTGCCAGCTCACCAACTAGCGGAGACTCTGGGGCCAACGTCCTGACTTTC. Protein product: CASSPTSGDSGANVLTF.

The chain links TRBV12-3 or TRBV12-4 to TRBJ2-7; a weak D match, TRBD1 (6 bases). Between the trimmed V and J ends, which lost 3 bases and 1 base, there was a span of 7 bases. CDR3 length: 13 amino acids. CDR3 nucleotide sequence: TGTGCCAGCAGTTTGGGGGCTTCCTACGAGCAGTACTTC. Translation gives CASSLGASYEQYF.

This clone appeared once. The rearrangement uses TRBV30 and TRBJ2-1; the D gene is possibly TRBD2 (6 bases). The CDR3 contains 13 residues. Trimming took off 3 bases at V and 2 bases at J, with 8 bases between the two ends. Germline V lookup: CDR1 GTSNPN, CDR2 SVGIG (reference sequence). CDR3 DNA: TGTGCCTGGAGCGGGGGACCCTACAATGAGCAGTTCTTC. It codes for CAWSGGPYNEQFF.

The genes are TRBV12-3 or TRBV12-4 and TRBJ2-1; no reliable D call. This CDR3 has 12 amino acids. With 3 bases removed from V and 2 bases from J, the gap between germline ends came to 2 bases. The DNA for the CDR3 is TGTGCCAGCAGTTTCGCCTACAATGAGCAGTTCTTC. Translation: CASSFAYNEQFF.

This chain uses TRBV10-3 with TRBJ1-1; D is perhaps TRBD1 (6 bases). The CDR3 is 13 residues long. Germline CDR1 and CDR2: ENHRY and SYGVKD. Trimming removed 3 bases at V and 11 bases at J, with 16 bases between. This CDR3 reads CAISDSLEGGAFF. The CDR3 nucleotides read TGTGCCATCAGTGACTCCTTAGAGGGGGGGGCTTTCTTT.

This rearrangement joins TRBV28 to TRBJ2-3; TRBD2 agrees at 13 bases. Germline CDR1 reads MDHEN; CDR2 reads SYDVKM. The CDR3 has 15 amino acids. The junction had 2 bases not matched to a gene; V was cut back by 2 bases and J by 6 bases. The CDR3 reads CASSLTSGGADTQYF. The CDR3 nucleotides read TGTGCCAGCAGTTTAACTAGCGGGGGGGCTGATACGCAGTATTTT.

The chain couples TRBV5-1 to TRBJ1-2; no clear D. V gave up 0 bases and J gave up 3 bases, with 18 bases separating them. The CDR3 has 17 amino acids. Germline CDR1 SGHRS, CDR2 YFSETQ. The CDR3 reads CASSLGSLTWRDYGYTF. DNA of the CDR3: TGCGCCAGCAGCTTGGGGTCTCTAACCTGGCGTGACTATGGCTACACCTTC. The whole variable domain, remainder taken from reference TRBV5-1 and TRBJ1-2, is KAGVTQTPRYLIKTRGQQVTLSCSPISGHRSVSWYQQTPGQGLQFLFEYFSETQRNKGNFPGRFSGRQFSNSRSEMNVSTLELGDSALYLCASSLGSLTWRDYGYTFGSGTRLTVV.

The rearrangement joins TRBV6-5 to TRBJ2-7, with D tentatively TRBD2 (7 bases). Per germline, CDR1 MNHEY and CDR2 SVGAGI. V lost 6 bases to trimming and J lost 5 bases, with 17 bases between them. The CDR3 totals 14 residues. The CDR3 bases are TGTGCCAGCAGCCTCTGGGGGGGGCTTGACGAGCAGTACTTC. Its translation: CASSLWGGLDEQYF.

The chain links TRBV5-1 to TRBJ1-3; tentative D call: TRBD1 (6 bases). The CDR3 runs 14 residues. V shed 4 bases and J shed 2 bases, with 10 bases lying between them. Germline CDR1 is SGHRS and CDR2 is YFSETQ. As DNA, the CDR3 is TGCGCCAGCAGCGGGGGGGCGCCTGGAAACACCATATATTTT. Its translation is CASSGGAPGNTIYF.

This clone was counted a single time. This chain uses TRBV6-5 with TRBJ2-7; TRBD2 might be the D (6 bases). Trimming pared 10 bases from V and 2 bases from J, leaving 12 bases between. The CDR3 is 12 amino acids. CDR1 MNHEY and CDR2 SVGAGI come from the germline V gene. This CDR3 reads CAIGGITYEQYF. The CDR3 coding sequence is TGTGCCATTGGGGGGATCACCTACGAGCAGTACTTC.

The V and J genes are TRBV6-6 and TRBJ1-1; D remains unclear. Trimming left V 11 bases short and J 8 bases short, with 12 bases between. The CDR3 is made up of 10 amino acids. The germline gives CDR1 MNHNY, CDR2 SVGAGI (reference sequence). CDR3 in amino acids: CACRPGEAFF. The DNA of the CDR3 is TGTGCCTGCCGACCCGGGGAAGCTTTCTTT.

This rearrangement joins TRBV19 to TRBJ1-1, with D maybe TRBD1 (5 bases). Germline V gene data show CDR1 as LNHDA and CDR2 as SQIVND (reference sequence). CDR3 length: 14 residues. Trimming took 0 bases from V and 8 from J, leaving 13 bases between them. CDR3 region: CASSIDRRGREAFF. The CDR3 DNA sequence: TGTGCCAGTAGTATAGATCGGAGGGGTCGGGAAGCTTTCTTT.

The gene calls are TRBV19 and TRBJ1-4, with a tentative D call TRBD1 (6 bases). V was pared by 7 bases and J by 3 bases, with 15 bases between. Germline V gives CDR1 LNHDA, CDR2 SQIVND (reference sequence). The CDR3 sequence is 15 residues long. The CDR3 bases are TGTGCCAGTACCCCCGGCAGGGGAGCTAATGAAAAACTGTTTTTT. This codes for CASTPGRGANEKLFF.